This T cell receptor (beta chain) is drawn from a study of blood T cell repertoires in COVID-19. For the study at large: There were acute and convalescent COVID-19 samples, and they came from the United States, Italy and Spain. Sample material is recorded as cDNA or gDNA derived from T cells, B-cell-depleted T cells, or PBMCs.

In the original analysis: Reference gene primer amplification in the assay estimated nucleated cell counts. The method was immunoSEQ multiplex PCR; TCRdb's version includes in-frame clones alone and lacks a portion of them. V and J calls and clone size are those listed in that table; D and trimming were worked out from the DNA. The data hold some 50,000 clones, with about 90% observed a single time. Germline loops: CDR1 LGHDT, CDR2 YNNKEL (reference sequence). CDR3 length equals 17 residues. The V gene end was trimmed by 0 bases and the J gene end by 6 bases; junction bases not matched to a gene: 9. Sequences were obtained from peripheral blood. This clonotype originated in a human donor in a cohort sampled during active COVID-19. The V and J genes are TRBV3-1 (or the pseudogene TRBV3-2) and TRBJ2-3; 10 positions match TRBD2. CDR3 loop: CASSQDGLAGAPDTQYF. The CDR3 DNA reads TGTGCCAGCAGCCAAGATGGGCTAGCGGGGGCCCCGGATACGCAGTATTTT.